This record concerns one T cell receptor (beta chain) sequence. Patients from Seattle were sampled longitudinally, starting during active infection. Authors' processing steps: Amplified reference gene primers provided the basis for estimating nucleated cell counts. Measured with immunoSEQ multiplex PCR; TCRdb has only the in-frame clones, and not every one. The V and J calls and the clone size are those of that table, but D and trimming were determined from the DNA. The top ten clones hold about 6.9% of a sample with approximately 170,000 clones, over 75% of them seen once. The record originates from a study of blood T cell repertoires in COVID-19. In the study overall: Donors in the United States, Italy and Spain gave samples during acute or convalescent COVID-19. T cells, B-cell-depleted T cells, or PBMCs supplied cDNA or gDNA.

With V trimmed by 5 bases and J by 5 bases, 7 bases remained unmatched. Germline V lookup: CDR1 SGHNT, CDR2 YENEEA. The CDR3 is 14 amino acids. The TCR comes from a man older than 75 with COVID-19, enrolled during active disease. Specimen: peripheral blood. This chain links TRBV11-3 with TRBJ2-3; TRBD2 aligns across 7 bases. The CDR3 here is CASSLRLAGDTQYF. The CDR3 region has the DNA TGTGCCAGCAGCCTCCGACTAGCTGGAGATACGCAGTATTTT.